A selection of T cell receptor beta chains follows, all from one sample in a study of T cells after yellow fever vaccination. TCRdb ran MiXCR on the 5' RACE reads and lists one entry per CDR3 protein. The data contain under 550,000 distinct CDR3 sequences, 21% of them seen just once; the ten biggest clones take up roughly 16%. Sequenced here: PBMCs, sampled less than 25 days after the first yellow fever vaccination. These receptor sequences come from a man between 18 and 35 years old who received the YFV17D yellow fever vaccine. Each CDR3 is given with its conserved first and last residue. A D gene is named only where the DNA matches it firmly. Expanded clones get a size class; other rows say once, few or many, or leave the size out.

TRBV20-1,TRBD1,few,TRBJ2-2,CSATFRDRGWNTGELFF,TGCAGTGCTACCTTCCGGGACAGGGGGTGGAACACCGGGGAGCTGTTTTTT
TRBV27,.,.,TRBJ1-5,CASSLRAGGLGNQPQHF,TGTGCCAGCAGTTTAAGGGCAGGAGGGCTGGGCAATCAGCCCCAGCATTTT
TRBV5-5,.,.,TRBJ2-3,CASSLALEDTQYF,TGTGCCAGCAGCTTGGCCTTGGAGGATACGCAGTATTTT
TRBV19,.,.,TRBJ1-5,CASSIQGYQPQHF,TGTGCCAGTAGTATACAGGGGTACCAGCCCCAGCATTTT
TRBV21-1,.,.,TRBJ1-6,CASSKEYNSPLHF,TGTGCCAGCAGCAAAGAGTATAATTCACCCCTCCACTTT
TRBV29-1,.,many,TRBJ1-2,CSVARAYGYTF,TGCAGCGTTGCCAGGGCTTATGGCTACACCTTC
TRBV20-1,.,.,TRBJ2-7,CSARHRVGEQYF,TGCAGTGCTAGACACAGGGTGGGGGAGCAGTACTTC
TRBV4-2,.,many,TRBJ1-1,CASSTAGNTEAFF,TGTGCCAGCAGCACGGCAGGGAACACTGAAGCTTTCTTT
TRBV19,.,.,TRBJ1-5,CASSRTADQPQHF,TGTGCCAGTAGTCGGACAGCCGATCAGCCCCAGCATTTT
TRBV6-1,TRBD1,few,TRBJ2-5,CAISGTDQETQYF,TGTGCCATTTCCGGGACAGACCAAGAGACCCAGTACTTC
TRBV10-3,.,few,TRBJ2-7,CAISEYGYEQYF,TGTGCCATCAGTGAGTATGGCTACGAGCAGTACTTC
TRBV10-3,.,.,TRBJ1-2,CAISERGVNYGYTF,TGTGCCATCAGTGAGAGGGGTGTGAACTATGGCTACACCTTC
TRBV29-1,TRBD2,few,TRBJ2-2,CSVGGTSITGELFF,TGCAGCGTTGGGGGGACTAGCATCACCGGGGAGCTGTTTTTT
TRBV6-1,TRBD2,.,TRBJ2-1,CASNSGTSGYNEQFF,TGTGCCAGCAACTCCGGGACTAGCGGCTACAATGAGCAGTTCTTC
TRBV12-3/TRBV12-4,.,.,TRBJ2-5,CASSDPGWTRETQYF,TGTGCCAGCAGCGATCCAGGGTGGACGCGAGAGACCCAGTACTTC
TRBV29-1,.,.,TRBJ2-1,CSVEDYGVGQFF,TGCAGCGTTGAAGATTATGGCGTCGGGCAGTTCTTC
TRBV11-1,.,.,TRBJ1-4,CASSRSFSTDSLFNEKLFF,TGTGCCAGCAGCCGGTCGTTCTCCACGGACAGTCTCTTTAATGAAAAACTGTTTTTT
TRBV4-1,TRBD2,.,TRBJ2-5,CASSQDYSGASGGLETQYF,TGCGCCAGCAGCCAAGATTACAGCGGGGCTAGCGGGGGCCTCGAGACCCAGTACTTC
TRBV5-1,TRBD2,few,TRBJ2-1,CASSLGGTSGAHRFSYNEQFF,TGCGCCAGCAGCTTGGGAGGGACTAGCGGGGCCCACAGATTCTCCTACAATGAGCAGTTCTTC
TRBV28,.,.,TRBJ1-5,CASSGLSNQPQHF,TGTGCCAGCTCGGGACTTAGCAATCAGCCCCAGCATTTT
TRBV12-3/TRBV12-4,.,.,TRBJ2-2,CASSWGSWGNTGELFF,TGTGCCAGCAGTTGGGGTTCATGGGGGAACACCGGGGAGCTGTTTTTT
TRBV29-1,.,many,TRBJ2-1,CSVDSQGGGEQFF,TGCAGCGTTGATAGTCAGGGAGGGGGTGAGCAGTTCTTC
TRBV10-3,.,.,TRBJ1-5,CAISDPRDNQPQHF,TGTGCCATCAGTGACCCCAGGGACAATCAGCCCCAGCATTTT
TRBV18,TRBD2,.,TRBJ2-1,CASSPAGVSYNEQFF,TGTGCCAGCTCACCAGCGGGGGTCTCCTACAATGAGCAGTTCTTC
TRBV3-1,.,few,TRBJ2-1,CASSQEEQGWLNEQFF,TGTGCCAGCAGCCAAGAGGAACAGGGATGGTTAAATGAGCAGTTCTTC
TRBV11-2,.,few,TRBJ2-2,CASSPQGYGTGELFF,TGTGCCAGCAGCCCACAGGGTTATGGCACCGGGGAGCTGTTTTTT
TRBV4-1,.,few,TRBJ1-3,CASSNPSISGNTIYF,TGCGCCAGCAGCAACCCATCGATTTCTGGAAACACCATATATTTT
TRBV18,.,few,TRBJ1-1,CASSPTTVLNTEAFF,TGTGCCAGCTCACCGACGACAGTATTGAACACTGAAGCTTTCTTT
TRBV7-2,.,few,TRBJ1-5,CASSLARTHQPQHF,TGTGCCAGCAGCTTAGCGAGGACCCATCAGCCCCAGCATTTT
TRBV24-1,.,few,TRBJ2-3,CATSQDPTDTQYF,TGTGCCACCAGTCAGGACCCCACAGATACGCAGTATTTT
TRBV7-6,.,.,TRBJ2-5,CASSFLGEEQETQYF,TGTGCCAGCAGCTTCCTTGGAGAAGAGCAAGAGACCCAGTACTTC
TRBV7-6,.,once,TRBJ1-1,CASSLGWASEAFF,TGTGCCAGCAGCTTGGGGTGGGCCAGTGAAGCTTTCTTT
TRBV20-1,.,.,TRBJ1-2,CSARSQAGAYGYTF,TGCAGTGCTAGATCCCAGGCAGGAGCCTATGGCTACACCTTC
TRBV13,.,.,TRBJ2-5,CASSSREYQETQYF,TGTGCCAGCAGCTCCCGGGAGTACCAAGAGACCCAGTACTTC
TRBV27,.,few,TRBJ2-2,CASSFQENTGELFF,TGTGCCAGCAGTTTTCAAGAGAACACCGGGGAGCTGTTTTTT
TRBV11-2,.,.,TRBJ2-4,CASSLDSSSKNIQYF,TGTGCCAGCAGCTTAGATTCCAGTTCCAAAAACATTCAGTACTTC
TRBV28,TRBD1,many,TRBJ2-1,CASSSPQGREQFF,TGTGCCAGCAGTTCCCCACAGGGGCGTGAGCAGTTCTTC
TRBV4-1,TRBD2,.,TRBJ2-5,CASSPSGGAQETQYF,TGCGCCAGCAGCCCCTCGGGGGGGGCCCAAGAGACCCAGTACTTC
TRBV7-9,.,few,TRBJ1-4,CASSSTTQGLGNEKLFF,TGTGCCAGCAGCTCAACGACGCAGGGTCTGGGTAATGAAAAACTGTTTTTT
TRBV5-1,.,.,TRBJ2-3,CASSRTKGGTDTQYF,TGCGCCAGCAGCCGAACCAAGGGGGGCACAGATACGCAGTATTTT
TRBV11-2,.,many,TRBJ1-5,CASSFGTGNQPQHF,TGTGCCAGCAGCTTCGGGACTGGCAATCAGCCCCAGCATTTT
TRBV5-1,.,few,TRBJ2-5,CASSSGGRKTQYF,TGCGCCAGCAGCTCAGGGGGGAGGAAGACCCAGTACTTC
TRBV20-1,.,many,TRBJ1-2,CSAGGPRYGYTF,TGCAGTGCAGGAGGACCGCGCTATGGCTACACCTTC
TRBV6-1,TRBD2,few,TRBJ2-3,CASRRGLAGATDTQYF,TGTGCCAGCAGACGGGGACTAGCGGGGGCCACAGATACGCAGTATTTT
TRBV7-2,.,.,TRBJ2-7,CASSLKSLQRSYEQYF,TGTGCCAGCAGCTTAAAGTCGTTACAGCGCTCCTACGAGCAGTACTTC
TRBV6-5,.,.,TRBJ2-6,CASSYEYSGANVLTF,TGTGCCAGCAGTTACGAGTACTCTGGGGCCAACGTCCTGACTTTC
TRBV7-8,.,.,TRBJ1-2,CASSPRIASNYGYTF,TGTGCCAGCAGCCCGAGGATAGCTTCTAACTATGGCTACACCTTC
TRBV7-9,TRBD2,.,TRBJ2-5,CASRTSGGVRETQYF,TGTGCCAGCAGAACTAGCGGGGGGGTACGCGAGACCCAGTACTTC
TRBV4-1,.,.,TRBJ1-5,CASSQEVGYQPQHF,TGCGCCAGCAGCCAAGAGGTAGGTTATCAGCCCCAGCATTTT
TRBV7-2,TRBD2,.,TRBJ2-1,CASSLFAGVGNEQFF,TGTGCCAGCAGCTTATTTGCGGGGGTCGGTAATGAGCAGTTCTTC
TRBV29-1,.,.,TRBJ2-1,CSVQRDSEQFF,TGCAGCGTCCAGCGAGATAGCGAGCAGTTCTTC
TRBV5-1,.,many,TRBJ1-1,CASSLAGGRALGTEAFF,TGCGCCAGCAGCTTGGCCGGGGGCAGGGCGTTGGGCACTGAAGCTTTCTTT
TRBV6-5,.,few,TRBJ2-1,CASSYSAENEQFF,TGTGCCAGCAGTTACTCGGCGGAGAATGAGCAGTTCTTC